This T cell receptor beta chain originates from a study of cytomegalovirus exposure and HLA in healthy donors. Study-wide context: Drawn from HLA-typed donors, 83 million or so unique TCRs were held in an early data release.

Use of 60 Vbeta and 13 Jbeta primers characterized the PCR. Sequenced by immunoSEQ multiplex PCR; TCRdb stores in-frame clones only, minus some. Here the sample spans approximately 180,000 clones, more than 60% being singletons. Study results and limitations: Later analysis revealed greater clonal expansion in HLA-associated TCR beta chains than in equally common others. Most TCRs appeared rarely, but some public TCRs recurred in many donors.

Germline V gene data show CDR1 as GTSNPN and CDR2 as SVGIG (reference sequence). CDR3 length: 13 amino acids. The ends lost 4 bases at V and 7 bases at J; junction bases unmatched: 6. Notes on this clone: What it binds is unknown.

Though nominally healthy at sampling, donors likely had unrecorded immune exposures. The sequence came from a human donor in good health. The chain carries TRBV30 and TRBJ1-4, with TRBD1 matching over 7 bases. The sample was PBMCs. CDR3 nucleotides: TGTGCCTGGACCGGGACAGTGGGTGAAAAACTGTTTTTT. It codes for CAWTGTVGEKLFF.